The 23 T cell receptor beta chains given below trace back to one sample, sequenced in a study of blood T cell repertoires in COVID-19. Using immunoSEQ multiplex PCR, the repertoire was profiled, and TCRdb retains in-frame clones only, with some absent. Of some 320,000 clones detected, 85% to 90% appear once; the ten largest clones hold roughly 10%. The source material was peripheral blood. These receptors were taken from a woman younger than 45 with COVID-19, enrolled during active disease.

This chain uses TRBV18 with TRBJ1-4, with TRBD1 as a possible D gene (6 bases). The CDR3 is 16 amino acids. V lost 4 bases and J lost 4, with 16 bases in between. Germline-derived CDR1 and CDR2 are KGHSH and LQKENI. DNA for the CDR3: TGTGCCAGCTCACTACAGGGCTCTTCGGGTAATGAAAAACTGTTTTTT. This gives the protein CASSLQGSSGNEKLFF.

The CDR3 sequence: CASSLFAGGPSATAYEQYF. CDR3 bases: TGTGCCAGCAGCCTCTTCGCAGGAGGCCCTAGCGCCACTGCCTACGAGCAGTACTTC. The chain has TRBV9 and TRBJ2-7, with D possibly being TRBD2 (6 bases). Germline CDR1 SGDLS, CDR2 YYNGEE. V shed 4 bases and J shed 2 bases, with 28 bases lying between them. The CDR3 is made up of 19 amino acids.

The V gene is TRBV12-3 or TRBV12-4, the J gene TRBJ1-1, with 8 bases lining up with TRBD1. With V trimmed by 6 bases and J by 9 bases, 9 bases remained unmatched. This CDR3 spans 13 amino acids. In DNA, the CDR3 is TGTGCCAGCAGCCTCAGGGGGCGTGGGAAAGCTTTCTTT. It yields the protein CASSLRGRGKAFF.

This clone has a single count. The chain is built from TRBV28 and TRBJ2-7; D possibly corresponds to TRBD1 (6 bases). Germline assignment: CDR1 MDHEN and CDR2 SYDVKM. The CDR3 length is 13 residues. V was shortened by 4 bases and J by 9 bases, with 16 bases between the two germline ends. The CDR3 DNA reads TGTGCCAGCAGTTCCCTGGGACAAGGCTCGCAGTACTTC. Its translation: CASSSLGQGSQYF.

The chain links TRBV5-5 to TRBJ2-7; D not certain. Germline CDR1 reads SGHKS; CDR2 reads YYEKEE (reference sequence). The CDR3 loop spans 14 amino acids. The ends were cut back, 0 bases at V and 3 bases at J, with 10 bases in the middle. As DNA, the CDR3 is TGTGCCAGCAGCTTGGCCACGCAGGTCTACGAGCAGTACTTC. This gives the protein CASSLATQVYEQYF.

The chain links TRBV27 to TRBJ2-3; 13 nucleotides align to TRBD2. The V and J ends lost 6 bases and 2 bases, in that order; junction bases with no gene match: 11. Germline-derived CDR1 and CDR2 are MNHEY and SMNVEV (reference sequence). This CDR3 has 18 amino acids. CDR3 DNA: TGTGCCAGCAGAACGGGGACTAGCGGGGAATTAATCACAGATACGCAGTATTTT. The encoded protein is CASRTGTSGELITDTQYF.

The V call is TRBV5-1, the J call TRBJ2-7; D gene ambiguous. Trimming took 4 bases from V and 5 from J, leaving 13 bases between them. This CDR3 spans 13 amino acids. Germline V gene data show CDR1 as SGHRS and CDR2 as YFSETQ. CDR3 sequence reads: CASSPEGRDEQYF. As DNA, the CDR3 is TGCGCCAGCAGCCCTGAAGGTCGGGACGAGCAGTACTTC.

Written as DNA, the CDR3 is TGTGCCAGCAGCTTCACATTAGCGGGGGGGTATTTAGATGAGCAGTTCTTC. Residues: CASSFTLAGGYLDEQFF. The rearrangement links TRBV7-8 to TRBJ2-1; 11 positions agree with TRBD2. This CDR3 region has 17 residues. V gave up 3 bases and J gave up 8 bases; unmatched junction bases: 12. Germline values: CDR1 SGHVS, CDR2 FQNEAQ.

The chain carries TRBV30 and TRBJ1-5, with D possibly TRBD1 on 5 matching bases. The CDR3 is made up of 15 amino acids. Trimming took off 3 bases at V and 9 bases at J, with 21 bases between the two ends. Germline assignment: CDR1 GTSNPN and CDR2 SVGIG (reference sequence). The CDR3 nucleotides read TGTGCCTGGAGCGCTCCTGGACGTTACGGGGGGCCCCAGCATTTT. Protein product: CAWSAPGRYGGPQHF.

The V and J genes are TRBV18 and TRBJ1-6; 9 nucleotides line up with TRBD1. Germline V gene lookup returns CDR1 KGHSH and CDR2 LQKENI. J gave up 7 bases and V 3 bases, and 13 bases lay outside the gene matches. This CDR3 comprises 18 residues. DNA of the CDR3: TGTGCCAGCTCACCGCTGAATAGGGGACAGGGTAAAAATTCACCCCTCCACTTT. Translated: CASSPLNRGQGKNSPLHF.

The chain employs TRBV30 and TRBJ1-4; D is unclear. CDR1 and CDR2 (germline): GTSNPN, SVGIG (reference sequence). CDR3 length: 12 residues. The germline V and J ends were trimmed by 3 bases and 6 bases, with 8 bases remaining between them. The CDR3 DNA reads as TGTGCCTGGAGAGGAGGTGATGAAAAACTGTTTTTT. It encodes CAWRGGDEKLFF.

The chain links TRBV6-5 to TRBJ2-5; D may be TRBD2 (7 bases). The CDR3 sequence is 14 residues long. CDR1 and CDR2 (germline): MNHEY, SVGAGI. V lost 6 bases and J 2 bases, leaving 13 bases between the germline ends. CDR3 in DNA: TGTGCCAGCAGACCGGGGGGCAAGCAAGAGACCCAGTACTTC. It codes for CASRPGGKQETQYF.

This sequence joins TRBV19 and TRBJ1-1; 8 bases fit TRBD1. In germline, CDR1 is LNHDA, CDR2 SQIVND (reference sequence). The CDR3 is 16 amino acids. V lost 6 bases to trimming and J lost 5 bases; unmatched junction nucleotides: 14. CDR3 coding DNA: TGTGCCAGTAGCAACCCGACAGGGGTTATAGGTACTGAAGCTTTCTTT. It is translated as CASSNPTGVIGTEAFF.

CDR3 DNA: TGTGCCACCAGTGACCCATCCCCTGGAGGTATTATTAATGAGCAGTTCTTC. It is translated as CATSDPSPGGIINEQFF. The rearrangement links TRBV24-1 to TRBJ2-1, with a possible D match to TRBD2 (5 bases). Germline V CDR1 and CDR2: KGHDR, SFDVKD. The ends were cut back, 4 bases at V and 7 bases at J, with 22 bases in the middle. This CDR3 has 17 residues.

The chain uses TRBV11-2 and TRBJ1-2, with no clear D. CDR1 is SGHAT, CDR2 FQNNGV, per germline. This CDR3 has 16 amino acids. V was pared by 6 bases and J by 7 bases, with 24 bases between. The CDR3 is CASRALRGHISPGYTF. In DNA form, the CDR3 reads TGTGCCAGCAGGGCCCTACGAGGCCATATTTCCCCTGGCTACACCTTC.

V gene TRBV29-1 combines with J gene TRBJ1-4; TRBD1 matches at 7 bases. The CDR3 covers 15 residues. The trim removed 3 bases at V and 4 bases at J, leaving 8 bases unmatched. Germline CDR1 SQVTM, CDR2 ANQGSEA. Here the CDR3 reads CSVEGRDSGNEKLFF. CDR3 DNA sequence: TGCAGCGTTGAGGGACGGGACAGCGGTAATGAAAAACTGTTTTTT.

The chain uses TRBV28 and TRBJ1-4; a possible D gene is TRBD1 (6 bases). The CDR3 has 16 amino acids. V lost 6 bases to trimming and J lost 8 bases, with 22 bases between them. Germline assignment: CDR1 MDHEN and CDR2 SYDVKM. CDR3 sequence reads: CASSSAVGALEEKLFF. The CDR3 coding sequence is TGTGCCAGCAGCTCCGCGGTGGGGGCATTAGAAGAAAAACTGTTTTTT.

V gene TRBV7-9 combines with J gene TRBJ1-2; weak D call: TRBD1 (6 bases). The length of the CDR3 is 14 residues. CDR1 is SEHNR, CDR2 FQNEAQ, per germline (reference sequence). V dropped 5 bases and J dropped 2 bases, with 12 bases sitting between them. The CDR3 coding sequence is TGTGCCAGCAGCCCAACAGGGTTCAACTATGGCTACACCTTC. Amino acids: CASSPTGFNYGYTF.

The genes are TRBV25-1 and TRBJ2-1; TRBD1 might be the D (5 bases). CDR1 MGHDK and CDR2 SYGVNS come from the germline V gene. The CDR3 covers 15 residues. V was trimmed by 2 bases and J by 8 bases, leaving 16 bases between them. The DNA for the CDR3 is TGTGCCAGCAGTGAAGGCGGCAGGGTGGCCGATGAGCAGTTCTTC. Translation gives CASSEGGRVADEQFF.

J is TRBJ2-5 and V is TRBV6-2 or TRBV6-3, with a weak D call TRBD2 (6 bases). Per germline, CDR1 MNHEY and CDR2 SVGEGT. V lost 3 bases and J 5 bases, leaving 13 bases between the germline ends. The CDR3 has 14 amino acids. This CDR3 is CASSYGRGWETQYF. For the CDR3, the DNA is TGTGCCAGCAGTTATGGGCGGGGCTGGGAGACCCAGTACTTC.

The chain uses TRBV5-5 and TRBJ1-3, with a possible D match to TRBD1 (6 bases). Trimming took 5 bases from V and 6 from J, leaving 15 bases between them. The germline CDR1 and CDR2 sequences are SGHKS and YYEKEE (reference sequence). CDR3 size: 14 residues. CDR3 coding DNA: TGTGCCAGCAGGCAAACAGGGTCAAAAAACACCATATATTTT. It encodes CASRQTGSKNTIYF.

The chain links TRBV5-1 to TRBJ1-3; weak D call: TRBD1 (5 bases). The germline V and J ends were trimmed by 0 bases and 0 bases, with 13 bases remaining between them. The germline gives CDR1 SGHRS, CDR2 YFSETQ. The CDR3 runs to 17 residues. This chain's CDR3 is CASSLVSGPSSGNTIYF. DNA for the CDR3: TGCGCCAGCAGCTTGGTTTCAGGGCCAAGCTCTGGAAACACCATATATTTT.

The V gene is TRBV27, the J gene TRBJ2-5; D possibly corresponds to TRBD2 (6 bases). The germline gives CDR1 MNHEY, CDR2 SMNVEV (reference sequence). Trimming left V 6 bases short and J 4 bases short, with 18 bases between. The CDR3 contains 15 residues. The CDR3 DNA is TGTGCCAGCAGAGCGACTAGTCTTGTCCCAGAGACCCAGTACTTC. Its protein product is CASRATSLVPETQYF.